This T cell receptor (beta chain) was identified in a study of shared clonotypes between healthy human individuals. Partitioning of CD4+ cells yielded a CD45RA+ naive subset and a CD45RA-negative memory subset. TCRdb's table, derived via immunoSEQ multiplex PCR, lists solely in-frame clones and lacks some. The sample holds about 960,000 clones, about three quarters seen once. V dropped 3 bases and J dropped 13 bases, with 12 bases sitting between them. Germline-derived CDR1 and CDR2 are SNHLY and FYNNEI. This CDR3 is built from 11 residues. This clone has only a few counts. Its antigen is currently unknown. Study-wide findings and caveats: For sorted subsets, rarefaction showed incomplete sequencing despite large depth.

The TCR sequence derives from a man between 18 and 35 years old in good health. Sequencing was done on a sample of memory CD4+ T cells sorted from blood. Documented subset: CD45RA-negative fraction. This chain uses TRBV2 with TRBJ1-2; maybe TRBD1 (5 bases). CDR3 sequence reads: CASSDEGFITF. Here the CDR3 DNA reads TGTGCCAGCAGTGATGAGGGGTTTATCACCTTC.